The 11 T cell receptor beta chains given below trace back to one sample, sequenced in a study of blood T cells in healthy people across ages. Primed by a sample-barcoded 5' primer and a J-beta primer mix, a second PCR proceeded for about 7 to 11 cycles. TCRdb independently ran MiXCR on the 5' RACE reads; one entry per CDR3 protein. This sample has 1,500,000 or so distinct CDR3 sequences; 35% to 45% occur once, and the top ten carry approximately 4.1%. Sequencing input: blood. These receptors were obtained from a woman between 18 and 30 years old in good health.

The chain links TRBV27 to TRBJ2-7; 9 bases match TRBD2. The germline V gene encodes CDR1 MNHEY and CDR2 SMNVEV (reference sequence). This CDR3 contains 16 residues. V lost 5 bases and J lost 5; bases outside the gene matches: 13. The chain's CDR3 is CASSTRLAGDFHEQYF. Written as DNA, the CDR3 is TGTGCCAGCAGTACCCGGTTAGCGGGGGATTTCCACGAGCAGTACTTC.

This clonotype has just a few counts. The rearrangement joins TRBV5-1 to TRBJ2-7; D gene ambiguous. This CDR3 contains 12 residues. Germline V CDR1 and CDR2: SGHRS, YFSETQ. Trimming took 0 bases from V and 7 from J, leaving 8 bases between them. The CDR3: CASSLEPNEQYF. The CDR3 DNA sequence: TGCGCCAGCAGCTTGGAGCCCAATGAGCAGTACTTC.

The chain has TRBV7-6 and TRBJ2-7; the match to TRBD1 covers 10 bases. The end of the DNA is better explained by TRBJ2-4, so the J call may be wrong. CDR1 and CDR2 (germline): SGHVS, FNYEAQ. The CDR3 is 14 amino acids. As DNA, the CDR3 is TGTGCCAGCAGCTTGACAGGGGGCTCAAACATTCAGTACTTC. Residues: CASSLTGGSNIQYF.

V usage is TRBV6-2 or TRBV6-3 and J usage is TRBJ2-6; 7 bases are shared with TRBD2. Germline V CDR1 and CDR2: MNHEY, SVGEGT. The CDR3 is 16 residues long. The V and J ends lost 10 bases and 1 base, in that order; junction bases with no gene match: 10. The CDR3 DNA reads as TGTGCCACCCATGACCAGGGAGGGTCTGGGGCCAACGTCCTGACTTTC. It codes for CATHDQGGSGANVLTF.

The V and J genes are TRBV2 and TRBJ1-4; 7 nucleotides match TRBD1. The CDR3 runs to 16 residues. Unmatched junction bases numbered 7, after V lost 2 bases and J lost 4 bases. The V gene's germline CDR1 is SNHLY and CDR2 FYNNEI. CDR3 region: CASSELGTANNEKLFF. The CDR3 DNA reads as TGTGCCAGCAGTGAACTAGGGACAGCCAATAATGAAAAACTGTTTTTT.

A few counts support this clonotype. The chain combines TRBV9 with TRBJ2-3; 8 nucleotides align to TRBD1. There are 14 residues in the CDR3. Germline CDR1 SGDLS, CDR2 YYNGEE. V lost 0 bases, J lost 5 bases, and 2 bases stayed unmatched. Here the CDR3 reads CASSVETGEDTQYF. The DNA of the CDR3 is TGTGCCAGCAGCGTAGAGACAGGGGAAGATACGCAGTATTTT.

The V gene is TRBV4-3, the J gene TRBJ2-5; D is unresolved. The J call may be wrong; the DNA end is better matched by TRBJ2-7. Germline CDR1 LGHNA, CDR2 YSLEER. The CDR3 loop spans 13 amino acids. This CDR3 is CASSQETRLEQYF. The CDR3 DNA follows: TGCGCCAGCAGCCAGGAGACAAGGCTCGAGCAGTACTTC.

CDR3 loop: CASSRRQGDTEAFF. Here the CDR3 DNA reads TGCGCCAGCAGCCGACGACAGGGGGACACTGAAGCTTTCTTT. V is TRBV4-3 and J is TRBJ1-1, with 9 bases aligning to TRBD1. This CDR3 is built from 14 residues. CDR1 is LGHNA and CDR2 is YSLEER in the germline V gene. The ends lost 4 bases at V and 3 bases at J; junction bases unmatched: 3.

This clonotype was seen a handful of times. The chain carries TRBV29-1 and TRBJ1-2; TRBD1 is a possible D gene (6 bases). Germline V lookup: CDR1 SQVTM, CDR2 ANQGSEA. Trimming left V 4 bases short and J 1 base short, with 13 bases between. There are 14 residues in the CDR3. CDR3 nucleotides: TGCAGCGTTGTGACCGGGACAATTAACTATGGCTACACCTTC. Protein sequence: CSVVTGTINYGYTF.

The J gene is TRBJ2-5, the V gene TRBV6-2 or TRBV6-3; 7 bases are a match to TRBD1. J lost 4 bases, V lost 0 bases, and 2 bases had no gene match. CDR1 and CDR2 (germline): MNHEY, SVGEGT. This CDR3 spans 14 amino acids. CDR3 sequence: CASSYSGTAETQYF. The CDR3 coding sequence is TGTGCCAGCAGTTACTCTGGGACAGCAGAGACCCAGTACTTC.

This clonotype was detected once. CDR3 coding DNA: TGTGCCAGCAGCTTAGAAGCCCCGGGGGAGCAGTACTTC. This encodes CASSLEAPGEQYF. The chain couples TRBV11-2 to TRBJ2-4; tentatively, D is TRBD2 (6 bases). The CDR3 length is 13 residues. Trimming shortened V by 0 bases and J by 13 bases, and 13 bases separated the two germline ends. Germline V lookup: CDR1 SGHAT, CDR2 FQNNGV.